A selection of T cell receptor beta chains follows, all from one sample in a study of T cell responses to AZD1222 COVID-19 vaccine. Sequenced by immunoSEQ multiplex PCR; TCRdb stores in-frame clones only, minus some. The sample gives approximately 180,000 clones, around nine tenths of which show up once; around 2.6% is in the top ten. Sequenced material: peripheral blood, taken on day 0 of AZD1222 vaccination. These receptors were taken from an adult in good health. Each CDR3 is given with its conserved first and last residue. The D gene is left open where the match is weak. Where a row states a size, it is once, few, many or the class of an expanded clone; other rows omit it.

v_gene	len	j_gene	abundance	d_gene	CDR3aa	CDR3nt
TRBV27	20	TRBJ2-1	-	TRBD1	CASSRTAVPRGTGSYNEQFF	TGTGCCAGCAGCAGGACGGCAGTACCTCGCGGGACAGGATCCTACAATGAGCAGTTCTTC
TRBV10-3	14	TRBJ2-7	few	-	CAIRAPERSYEQYF	TGTGCCATCAGGGCCCCTGAGCGGTCCTACGAGCAGTACTTC
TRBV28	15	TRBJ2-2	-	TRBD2	CASSSGAGGTGELFF	TGTGCCAGCAGTTCGGGCGCGGGGGGCACCGGGGAGCTGTTTTTT
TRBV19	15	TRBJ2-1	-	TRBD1	CASSTGQGERNEQFF	TGTGCCAGTAGTACCGGACAGGGCGAGAGGAATGAGCAGTTCTTC
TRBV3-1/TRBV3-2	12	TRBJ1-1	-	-	CASSRPDTEAFF	TGTGCCAGCAGCAGACCGGACACTGAAGCTTTCTTT
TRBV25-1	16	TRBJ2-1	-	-	CASSQLQGRVYNEQFF	TGTGCCAGCAGTCAACTCCAGGGGAGGGTATACAATGAGCAGTTCTTC
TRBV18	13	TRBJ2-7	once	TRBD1	CASSRSGQYEQYF	TGTGCCAGCTCACGGTCGGGACAGTACGAGCAGTACTTC
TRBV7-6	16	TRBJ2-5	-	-	CASSLGPGLDQETQYF	TGTGCCAGCAGCTTAGGCCCGGGACTCGATCAAGAGACCCAGTACTTC
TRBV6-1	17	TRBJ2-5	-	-	CASSESSALTLGGTQYF	TGTGCCAGCAGTGAATCCTCGGCACTAACCTTAGGCGGGACCCAGTACTTC
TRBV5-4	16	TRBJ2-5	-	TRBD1	CASSLSGTGVWETQYF	TGTGCCAGCAGCTTGTCCGGGACAGGGGTTTGGGAGACCCAGTACTTC
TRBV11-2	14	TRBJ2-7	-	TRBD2	CASSIGLAQYEQYF	TGTGCCAGCAGCATAGGACTAGCGCAGTACGAGCAGTACTTC
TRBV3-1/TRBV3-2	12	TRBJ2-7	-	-	CASSPQSYEQYF	TGTGCCAGCAGCCCCCAGAGCTACGAGCAGTACTTC
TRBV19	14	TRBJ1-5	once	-	CASSIEARNQPQHF	TGTGCCAGTAGTATAGAGGCCCGGAATCAGCCCCAGCATTTT
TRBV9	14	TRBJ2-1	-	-	CASSETGLVSEQFF	TGTGCCAGCAGCGAGACTGGGTTAGTCAGCGAGCAGTTCTTC
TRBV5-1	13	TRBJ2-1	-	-	CASSSPPGNEQFF	TGCGCCAGCAGCTCCCCTCCAGGGAATGAGCAGTTCTTC
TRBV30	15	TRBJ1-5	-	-	CAWSVVGHSNQPQHF	TGTGCCTGGAGTGTTGTGGGGCATAGCAATCAGCCCCAGCATTTT
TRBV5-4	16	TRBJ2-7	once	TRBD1	CASSPGQGARNHEQYF	TGTGCCAGCAGTCCTGGACAGGGGGCCCGGAATCACGAGCAGTACTTC
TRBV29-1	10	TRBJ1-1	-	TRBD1	CSARQGEAFF	TGCAGCGCCCGACAGGGTGAAGCTTTCTTT
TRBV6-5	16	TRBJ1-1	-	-	CASSYSRSGSDTEAFF	TGTGCCAGCAGTTACTCGCGGTCGGGTTCGGACACTGAAGCTTTCTTT
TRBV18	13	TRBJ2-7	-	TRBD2	CASSPRGRGEQYF	TGTGCCAGCTCACCACGCGGGAGGGGCGAGCAGTACTTC
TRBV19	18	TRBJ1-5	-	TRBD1	CASSTPGQVLGSNQPQHF	TGTGCCAGTAGCACCCCGGGACAGGTCCTTGGGAGCAATCAGCCCCAGCATTTT
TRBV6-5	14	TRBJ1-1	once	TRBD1	CASRPDRGDTEAFF	TGTGCCAGCAGACCCGACAGGGGGGACACTGAAGCTTTCTTT
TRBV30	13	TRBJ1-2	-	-	CAWIGGYNYGYTF	TGTGCCTGGATTGGGGGGTATAACTATGGCTACACCTTC
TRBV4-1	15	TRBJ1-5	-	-	CASSQYPGAAQPQHF	TGCGCCAGCAGCCAATACCCAGGGGCAGCCCAGCCCCAGCATTTT
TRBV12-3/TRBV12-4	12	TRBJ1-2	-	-	CASSRIGYGYTF	TGTGCCAGCAGTCGGATAGGCTATGGCTACACCTTC
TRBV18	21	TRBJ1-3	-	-	CASSLTTTGTELTSSGNTIYF	TGTGCCAGCTCACTCACCACAACCGGGACGGAACTTACATCCTCTGGAAACACCATATATTTT
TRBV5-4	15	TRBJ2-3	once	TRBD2	CASSLGGSGADTQYF	TGTGCCAGCAGCCTGGGGGGTAGCGGGGCAGATACGCAGTATTTT
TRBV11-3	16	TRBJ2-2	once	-	CASSLGALAGTGELFF	TGTGCCAGCAGCCTGGGGGCACTAGCTGGCACCGGGGAGCTGTTTTTT
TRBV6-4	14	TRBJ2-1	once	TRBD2	CASSRDYSYNEQFF	TGTGCCAGCAGTAGGGACTACTCCTACAATGAGCAGTTCTTC